Presented here are 31 T cell receptor beta chains from one specimen sequenced in a study of T cell responses to AZD1222 COVID-19 vaccine. Profiled with immunoSEQ multiplex PCR; TCRdb holds only in-frame clones, not every one. The table includes about 99,000 clones, roughly 88% detected once. The sample here was peripheral blood, taken on day 0 of AZD1222 vaccination. All receptors derive from an adult in good health.

V is TRBV7-6 and J is TRBJ1-3; D unclear. The length of the CDR3 is 16 residues. In germline, CDR1 is SGHVS, CDR2 FNYEAQ. The ends were cut back, 6 bases at V and 0 bases at J, with 15 bases in the middle. The CDR3 DNA is TGTGCCAGCAGTCCGCCTGGCCCAGACTCTGGAAACACCATATATTTT. It translates to CASSPPGPDSGNTIYF. Full variable domain (outside the CDR3, taken from reference TRBV7-6 and TRBJ1-3): GAGVSQSPRYKVTKRGQDVALRCDPISGHVSLYWYRQALGQGPEFLTYFNYEAQQDKSGLPNDRFSAERPEGSISTLTIQRTEQRDSAMYRCASSPPGPDSGNTIYFGEGSWLTVV.

The chain couples TRBV27 to TRBJ2-1, with D perhaps given as TRBD1 or TRBD2 (5 bases each). Germline V gene data show CDR1 as MNHEY and CDR2 as SMNVEV (reference sequence). V gave up 3 bases and J gave up 0 bases, with 9 bases separating them. This CDR3 has 15 residues. The CDR3 DNA follows: TGTGCCAGCAGTTTGGGGGTTAGCTCCTACAATGAGCAGTTCTTC. Translated: CASSLGVSSYNEQFF.

For this clone: One end of the junction varies from germline; a read error may be responsible. Additional DNA sequences in this sample encode the identical CDR3. This chain uses TRBV13 with TRBJ2-7, with D unclear. Germline assignment: CDR1 PRHDT and CDR2 FYEKMQ (reference sequence). The CDR3 loop spans 13 amino acids. In nucleotides, the CDR3 is TGTGCCAGCAGCTTATCGTCCTCGTACGAGCAGTACTTT. This encodes CASSLSSSYEQYF. The full variable domain, with the rest looked up from reference TRBV13 and TRBJ2-7, is AAGVIQSPRHLIKEKRETATLKCYPIPRHDTVYWYQQGPGQDPQFLISFYEKMQSDKGSIPDRFSAQQFSDYHSELNMSSLELGDSALYFCASSLSSSYEQYFGPGTRLTVT.

V and J are TRBV5-1 and TRBJ1-5; perhaps TRBD1 as D (5 bases). Trimming shortened V by 1 base and J by 0 bases, and 8 bases separated the two germline ends. Germline CDR1 and CDR2: SGHRS and YFSETQ. The CDR3 has 15 amino acids. The CDR3 DNA reads TGCGCCAGCAGCTTGTTCGGGGGTAGCAATCAGCCCCAGCATTTT. The encoded protein is CASSLFGGSNQPQHF.

The chain is built from TRBV24-1 and TRBJ2-7, with a possible D match to TRBD1 (6 bases). The V end was cut by 9 bases, the J end by 0 bases, with 11 bases between. This CDR3 spans 13 amino acids. The V gene's germline CDR1 is KGHDR and CDR2 SFDVKD. This chain's CDR3 is CATGDTNSYEQYF. The DNA of the CDR3 is TGTGCCACCGGGGACACAAACTCCTACGAGCAGTACTTC.

There are a few counts of this clone. The V call is TRBV7-2, the J call TRBJ2-7; D is ambiguous. The germline V gene has CDR1 SGHTA and CDR2 FQGNSA. The V end was cut by 3 bases, the J end by 6 bases, with 12 bases between. The CDR3 spans 13 residues. The CDR3 loop is CASSFTRPGEQYF. The CDR3 bases are TGTGCCAGCAGCTTTACCCGACCGGGCGAGCAGTACTTC.

The V gene is TRBV7-9, the J gene TRBJ2-5; D is ambiguous. CDR3 length: 11 residues. The germline V gene has CDR1 SEHNR and CDR2 FQNEAQ (reference sequence). The germline V and J ends were trimmed by 5 bases and 1 base, with 2 bases remaining between them. The CDR3 here is CASSLQETQYF. The CDR3 DNA reads as TGTGCCAGCAGCCTCCAAGAGACCCAGTACTTC.

The V and J genes are TRBV7-9 and TRBJ2-2, with D possibly TRBD2 on 7 matching bases. The CDR3 is 17 residues long. CDR1 is SEHNR and CDR2 is FQNEAQ in the germline V gene (reference sequence). V was shortened by 1 base and J by 4 bases, with 16 bases between the two germline ends. CDR3 region: CASSLVYRGALTGELFF. The CDR3, as DNA: TGTGCCAGCAGCTTAGTTTACCGGGGGGCCCTCACCGGGGAGCTGTTTTTT. Using reference TRBV7-9 and TRBJ2-2 for the parts outside the CDR3, the full variable domain is DTGVSQNPRHKITKRGQNVTFRCDPISEHNRLYWYRQTLGQGPEFLTYFQNEAQLEKSRLLSDRFSAERPKGSFSTLEIQRTEQGDSAMYLCASSLVYRGALTGELFFGEGSRLTVL.

The rearrangement joins TRBV15 to TRBJ1-2; 10 nucleotides agree with TRBD1. Germline CDR1 reads LNHNV; CDR2 reads YYDKDF (reference sequence). V gave up 0 bases and J gave up 5 bases; unmatched junction bases: 3. CDR3 length equals 15 residues. This CDR3 is CATSREGTGVYGYTF. The CDR3 region has the DNA TGTGCCACCAGCAGAGAGGGGACAGGGGTGTATGGCTACACCTTC. The whole variable domain, remainder taken from reference TRBV15 and TRBJ1-2, is DAMVIQNPRYQVTQFGKPVTLSCSQTLNHNVMYWYQQKSSQAPKLLFHYYDKDFNNEADTPDNFQSRRPNTSFCFLDIRSPGLGDTAMYLCATSREGTGVYGYTFGSGTRLTVV.

The CDR3 sequence is CASSSGTDYGYTF. Written as DNA, the CDR3 is TGTGCCAGCAGCTCCGGTACAGACTATGGCTACACCTTC. The chain joins TRBV7-8 to TRBJ1-2; D not resolved. The CDR3 covers 13 residues. The V end lost 4 bases, the J end lost 3 bases, and 9 bases lay between the germline ends. Germline CDR1 and CDR2: SGHVS and FQNEAQ.

The chain recombines TRBV18 with TRBJ2-3; D is undetermined. The CDR3 sequence is 19 residues long. Trimming removed 4 bases from V and 3 bases from J, with 26 bases in between. Germline V gives CDR1 KGHSH, CDR2 LQKENI. The chain's CDR3 is CASSRSAGVGNLGTDTQYF. CDR3 bases: TGTGCCAGCTCACGCAGCGCAGGAGTAGGAAACCTAGGGACAGATACGCAGTATTTT.

The rearrangement uses TRBV11-1 and TRBJ1-1; possible D gene TRBD1, 6 bases. The germline V and J ends were trimmed by 2 bases and 7 bases, with 14 bases remaining between them. The CDR3 spans 14 residues. Germline CDR1 reads SGHAT; CDR2 reads FQDESV (reference sequence). The CDR3 loop is CASSLLHRDHEAFF. In nucleotides, the CDR3 is TGTGCCAGCAGCTTATTACACAGGGATCATGAAGCTTTCTTT.

The chain has TRBV7-2 and TRBJ2-7; D may be TRBD2 (5 bases). The germline V gene encodes CDR1 SGHTA and CDR2 FQGNSA. V was cut by 5 bases and J by 3 bases, with 11 bases left in between. This CDR3 contains 13 residues. The CDR3 reads CASSPSRYYEQYF. CDR3 nucleotides: TGTGCCAGCAGCCCTAGCAGGTACTACGAGCAGTACTTC.

This clone showed up just once. This chain links TRBV3-1 (or the pseudogene TRBV3-2) with TRBJ1-1; D is undetermined. The CDR3 runs to 15 residues. Germline V lookup: CDR1 LGHDT, CDR2 YNNKEL (reference sequence). The V end was cut by 1 base, the J end by 6 bases, with 15 bases between. CDR3 sequence reads: CASSQAPVGVAEAFF. In nucleotides, the CDR3 is TGTGCCAGCAGCCAAGCCCCCGTCGGGGTCGCTGAAGCTTTCTTT.

This chain uses TRBV6-1 with TRBJ2-3; 11 bases are a match to TRBD1. This CDR3 has 15 residues. In germline, CDR1 is MNHNS, CDR2 SASEGT. J gave up 8 bases and V 3 bases, and 7 bases lay outside the gene matches. CDR3 DNA: TGTGCCAGCAGTGAGCCGGGACAGGGGGAGGTTACGCAGTATTTT. This sequence encodes CASSEPGQGEVTQYF.

The chain has TRBV7-9 and TRBJ1-1; 7 positions agree with TRBD1. This CDR3 comprises 14 residues. With 2 bases clipped from V and 5 bases from J, the junction kept 5 bases outside the gene matches. From germline, CDR1 is SEHNR and CDR2 FQNEAQ (reference sequence). Here the CDR3 reads CASSLSGGKTEAFF. The DNA of the CDR3 is TGTGCCAGCAGCTTATCAGGGGGTAAAACTGAAGCTTTCTTT.

For the CDR3, the DNA is TGCGCCAGCAGCCAAGATTTGCGGGGCCCTCAGCCCCAGCATTTT. Amino acids: CASSQDLRGPQPQHF. This sequence joins TRBV4-3 and TRBJ1-5, with D perhaps TRBD1 (5 bases). This CDR3 spans 15 amino acids. V lost 0 bases to trimming and J lost 6 bases, with 12 bases between them. Germline lookup yields CDR1 LGHNA and CDR2 YSLEER.

The sample holds one count of this clone. The V gene is TRBV6-6, the J gene TRBJ2-1; 12 bases line up with TRBD2. Trimming removed 6 bases from V and 9 bases from J; junction bases left unmatched: 6. CDR1 MNHNY and CDR2 SVGAGI come from the germline V gene (reference sequence). The CDR3 has 14 residues. CDR3 amino acids: CASRRLAGVAEQFF. The CDR3 region has the DNA TGTGCCAGCAGGCGACTAGCGGGAGTGGCTGAGCAGTTCTTC.

The J gene is TRBJ1-2, the V gene TRBV28, with D perhaps TRBD1 (5 bases). CDR3 size: 16 residues. The V and J ends lost 7 bases and 6 bases respectively, with 24 bases between them. Germline V CDR1 and CDR2: MDHEN, SYDVKM. In DNA form, the CDR3 reads TGTGCCAGCACCCAGCCCCTAATGGGGGGTGAGAATGGCTACACCTTC. Its protein is CASTQPLMGGENGYTF.

The rearrangement uses TRBV5-4 and TRBJ1-1; the match to TRBD1 covers 7 bases. Germline V gene data show CDR1 as SGHNT and CDR2 as YYREEE (reference sequence). The length of the CDR3 is 14 residues. J gave up 3 bases and V 2 bases, and 4 bases lay outside the gene matches. The CDR3 is CASSLLDRDTEAFF. In nucleotides, the CDR3 is TGTGCCAGCAGCTTACTCGACAGGGACACTGAAGCTTTCTTT.

The chain recombines TRBV7-7 with TRBJ2-1; maybe TRBD2 (5 bases). This CDR3 spans 15 amino acids. V lost 1 base and J lost 7, with 14 bases in between. Per the germline V gene, CDR1 is SSHAT and CDR2 is FNYEAQ (reference sequence). The CDR3 bases are TGTGCCAGCAGCTTAGATCGGGGTCGGTGGAATGAGCAGTTCTTC. As protein: CASSLDRGRWNEQFF. Filled out from reference TRBV7-7 and TRBJ2-1, the complete variable domain reads GAGVSQSPRYKVTKRGQDVTLRCDPISSHATLYWYQQALGQGPEFLTYFNYEAQPDKSGLPSDRFSAERPEGSISTLTIQRTEQRDSAMYRCASSLDRGRWNEQFFGPGTRLTVL.

V and J are TRBV9 and TRBJ1-5, with 9 bases lining up with TRBD1. The CDR3 is 15 residues long. The ends lost 3 bases at V and 3 bases at J; junction bases unmatched: 4. Germline CDR1 is SGDLS and CDR2 is YYNGEE. CDR3 protein: CASSGQGVPNQPQHF. The CDR3 region has the DNA TGTGCCAGCAGCGGACAGGGGGTACCCAATCAGCCCCAGCATTTT.

This chain joins TRBV3-1 (or the pseudogene TRBV3-2) and TRBJ2-3, with 8 bases fitting TRBD2. This CDR3 region has 14 residues. J lost 10 bases, V lost 3 bases, and 9 bases had no gene match. The germline V gene encodes CDR1 LGHDT and CDR2 YNNKEL (reference sequence). The CDR3 spells CASSHGTRGRPQYF. The CDR3 bases are TGTGCCAGCAGCCACGGGACTAGAGGCCGCCCGCAGTATTTT.

The V call is TRBV9, the J call TRBJ2-2; tentatively, D is TRBD2 (5 bases). CDR3 length equals 13 residues. With 6 bases removed from V and 1 base from J, the gap between germline ends came to 7 bases. Per the germline V gene, CDR1 is SGDLS and CDR2 is YYNGEE. The CDR3, as DNA: TGTGCCAGCACCGGAGGGAACACCGGGGAGCTGTTTTTT. It encodes CASTGGNTGELFF.

The V and J genes are TRBV29-1 and TRBJ2-7; D uncertain. The germline V gene has CDR1 SQVTM and CDR2 ANQGSEA. The V and J ends lost 5 bases and 0 bases respectively, with 11 bases between them. The CDR3 covers 13 residues. CDR3 nucleotide sequence: TGCAGCGTTAAGGAATCCGTCTCCTACGAGCAGTACTTC. It is translated as CSVKESVSYEQYF.

This rearrangement joins TRBV7-8 to TRBJ1-6; D remains ambiguous. The germline V gene encodes CDR1 SGHVS and CDR2 FQNEAQ. The CDR3 length is 15 residues. Trimming left V 2 bases short and J 0 bases short, with 5 bases between. The CDR3, as DNA: TGTGCCAGCAGCTTACGGAGCTCCTATAATTCACCCCTCCACTTT. Translation gives CASSLRSSYNSPLHF.

The chain is built from TRBV5-1 and TRBJ1-1; D gene ambiguous. Per germline, CDR1 SGHRS and CDR2 YFSETQ. The germline V and J ends were trimmed by 2 bases and 2 bases, with 13 bases remaining between them. The CDR3 totals 15 residues. CDR3 sequence (DNA): TGCGCCAGCAGCTTTGGACCGTCTCCTAACACTGAAGCTTTCTTT. It specifies CASSFGPSPNTEAFF. The full variable domain, with the rest looked up from reference TRBV5-1 and TRBJ1-1, is KAGVTQTPRYLIKTRGQQVTLSCSPISGHRSVSWYQQTPGQGLQFLFEYFSETQRNKGNFPGRFSGRQFSNSRSEMNVSTLELGDSALYLCASSFGPSPNTEAFFGQGTRLTVV.

The chain has TRBV5-6 and TRBJ1-1, with 7 bases aligning to TRBD1. There are 14 residues in the CDR3. CDR1 is SGHDT and CDR2 is YYEEEE in the germline V gene. V gave up 3 bases and J gave up 5 bases; unmatched junction bases: 7. CDR3 coding DNA: TGTGCCAGCAGCTCGACAGGGAGTACGACTGAAGCTTTCTTT. It translates to CASSSTGSTTEAFF.

The CDR3 DNA follows: TGTGCCAGCAGCGTTTTTGATTCACCCCTCCACTTT. It encodes CASSVFDSPLHF. The J gene is TRBJ1-6, the V gene TRBV9; D not certain. V lost 2 bases and J lost 8, with 5 bases in between. CDR1 and CDR2 (germline): SGDLS, YYNGEE. This CDR3 has 12 amino acids.

This chain connects TRBV7-9 to TRBJ2-7, with D possibly TRBD2 on 6 matching bases. The germline V gene encodes CDR1 SEHNR and CDR2 FQNEAQ (reference sequence). Trimming took 3 bases from V and 7 from J, leaving 16 bases between them. This CDR3 has 14 residues. Here the CDR3 reads CASSFPGEASEQYF. The CDR3 DNA reads as TGTGCCAGCAGCTTTCCGGGAGAGGCTAGTGAGCAGTACTTC.

The V and J genes are TRBV4-2 and TRBJ2-6; D unclear. The CDR3 loop spans 15 amino acids. V was shortened by 4 bases and J by 1 base, with 8 bases between the two germline ends. CDR1 LGHNA and CDR2 YNFKEQ come from the germline V gene. DNA of the CDR3: TGTGCCAGCAGCCCGAGAGATTCTGGGGCCAACGTCCTGACTTTC. It specifies CASSPRDSGANVLTF.